Following are 16 T cell receptor beta chains from one sample sequenced in a study of cytomegalovirus exposure and HLA in healthy donors. The repertoire was sequenced with immunoSEQ multiplex PCR; TCRdb's copy has only in-frame clones and lacks some. The sample has 100,000 to 150,000 clones, 75% to 90% seen once. The sequenced material came from PBMCs. The receptors originated from a woman under 30 in good health and CMV-seronegative.

J is TRBJ2-1 and V is TRBV5-1; maybe TRBD1 (6 bases). Trimming shortened V by 2 bases and J by 0 bases, and 12 bases separated the two germline ends. The CDR3 sequence is 16 residues long. The V gene's germline CDR1 is SGHRS and CDR2 YFSETQ. The CDR3 sequence is CASSFLGASSYNEQFF. The CDR3 DNA reads as TGCGCCAGCAGCTTCTTGGGGGCCTCCTCCTACAATGAGCAGTTCTTC. The variable domain in full, completed from reference TRBV5-1 and TRBJ2-1, reads KAGVTQTPRYLIKTRGQQVTLSCSPISGHRSVSWYQQTPGQGLQFLFEYFSETQRNKGNFPGRFSGRQFSNSRSEMNVSTLELGDSALYLCASSFLGASSYNEQFFGPGTRLTVL.

This rearrangement joins TRBV29-1 to TRBJ2-1; 7 bases agree with TRBD1. V trimming: 3 bases; J trimming: 8 bases; junction bases outside the gene matches: 7. This CDR3 contains 13 residues. Per the germline V gene, CDR1 is SQVTM and CDR2 is ANQGSEA. This CDR3 is CSVDDRASDEQFF. The CDR3 nucleotides are TGCAGCGTTGATGACAGGGCCTCGGATGAGCAGTTCTTC.

V gene TRBV18 combines with J gene TRBJ1-2, with 9 bases matching TRBD1. The CDR3 is 17 residues long. CDR1 is KGHSH and CDR2 is LQKENI in the germline V gene. V shed 3 bases, J shed 3 bases, and the junction held 11 bases outside the gene matches. The CDR3, as DNA: TGTGCCAGCTCACCTATTTCGGGACAGGGATGGGACTATGGCTACACCTTC. Translation: CASSPISGQGWDYGYTF. The full variable domain, completed using reference TRBV18 and TRBJ1-2, is NAGVMQNPRHLVRRRGQEARLRCSPMKGHSHVYWYRQLPEEGLKFMVYLQKENIIDESGMPKERFSAEFPKEGPSILRIQQVVRGDSAAYFCASSPISGQGWDYGYTFGSGTRLTVV.

As for this clone: Relative to the germline gene, one junction end is altered; a read error may explain this. This sequence joins TRBV28 and TRBJ2-7; D ambiguous. The CDR3 is made up of 11 amino acids. Germline CDR1 is MDHEN and CDR2 is SYDVKM. CDR3 DNA sequence: TGTGCCAGCAGTTTATTTTCCGCATGGCACTTC. Translating it yields CASSLFSAWHF.

The chain is built from TRBV4-1 and TRBJ2-5; 11 nucleotides line up with TRBD2. This CDR3 is 16 amino acids long. The V and J ends lost 2 bases and 3 bases, in that order; junction bases with no gene match: 5. From germline, CDR1 is MGHRA and CDR2 YSYEKL. The CDR3 is CASSQSSGLAEETQYF. The CDR3 DNA follows: TGCGCCAGCAGCCAAAGTTCGGGACTAGCGGAAGAGACCCAGTACTTC.

The CDR3 region has the DNA TGTGCCAGCAGTTTTCTCCCGAACACTGAAGCTTTCTTT. The encoded protein is CASSFLPNTEAFF. The chain recombines TRBV27 with TRBJ1-1, with D unresolved. This CDR3 has 13 amino acids. V lost 3 bases and J 1 base, leaving 6 bases between the germline ends. CDR1 is MNHEY and CDR2 is SMNVEV in the germline V gene (reference sequence).

This rearrangement joins TRBV7-2 to TRBJ1-1, with D perhaps TRBD1 (5 bases). V was clipped by 5 bases and J by 1 base, with 14 bases between them. CDR3 length equals 15 residues. The germline V gene has CDR1 SGHTA and CDR2 FQGNSA. This chain's CDR3 is CASSKPTEANTEAFF. The CDR3 region has the DNA TGTGCCAGCAGCAAACCGACAGAAGCGAACACTGAAGCTTTCTTT.

V and J are TRBV18 and TRBJ2-3, with 8 bases fitting TRBD1. Trimming removed 8 bases from V and 3 bases from J; junction bases left unmatched: 13. The CDR3 extends over 16 amino acids. The germline V gene encodes CDR1 KGHSH and CDR2 LQKENI. The CDR3 DNA reads TGTGCCAGCACAGAAAGGACAGGGAGTGGGACAGATACGCAGTATTTT. Its protein is CASTERTGSGTDTQYF.

The chain recombines TRBV27 with TRBJ2-5, with a possible D match to TRBD2 (6 bases). The ends were cut back, 7 bases at V and 2 bases at J, with 14 bases in the middle. This CDR3 has 14 residues. Germline CDR1 reads MNHEY; CDR2 reads SMNVEV (reference sequence). The CDR3 loop is CASNVAGHQETQYF. The DNA for the CDR3 is TGTGCCAGCAACGTGGCGGGGCATCAAGAGACCCAGTACTTC.

The V call is TRBV19, the J call TRBJ1-6; a weak D match, TRBD1 (5 bases). Germline V gene sequence: CDR1 LNHDA, CDR2 SQIVND (reference sequence). Trimming pared 10 bases from V and 0 bases from J, leaving 13 bases between. The CDR3 runs to 15 residues. This CDR3 is CANLRERSYNSPLHF. DNA of the CDR3: TGTGCCAATCTCAGGGAACGCTCCTATAATTCACCCCTCCACTTT.

The V call is TRBV10-1, the J call TRBJ2-7; 11 bases agree with TRBD2. There are 14 residues in the CDR3. CDR1 is WNHNN and CDR2 is SYGVQD in the germline V gene (reference sequence). V lost 4 bases and J lost 4; bases outside the gene matches: 3. CDR3 nucleotides: TGCGCCAGCAGTGGGACTAGCGGGTCGTACGAGCAGTACTTC. Encoded protein: CASSGTSGSYEQYF.

The chain has TRBV2 and TRBJ2-3, with D perhaps TRBD1 (6 bases). Per the germline V gene, CDR1 is SNHLY and CDR2 is FYNNEI. V lost 8 bases and J 5 bases, leaving 14 bases between the germline ends. The CDR3 runs to 13 residues. Here the CDR3 reads CASEFRGEDTQYF. The CDR3 DNA sequence: TGTGCCAGCGAGTTCAGGGGAGAAGATACGCAGTATTTT.

This chain uses TRBV29-1 with TRBJ2-1; D may be TRBD1 (6 bases). V was cut by 6 bases and J by 4 bases, with 13 bases left in between. This CDR3 comprises 13 residues. Germline V gene lookup returns CDR1 SQVTM and CDR2 ANQGSEA. CDR3 residues: CSVTGRGYNEQFF. The CDR3 DNA reads TGCAGCGTGACAGGAAGGGGGTACAATGAGCAGTTCTTC.

CDR3 sequence (DNA): TGCGCCAGCAGCCACTCCCCAACTAGCGGCTTCACAGATACGCAGTATTTT. Amino acids: CASSHSPTSGFTDTQYF. The genes are TRBV4-1 and TRBJ2-3; 8 nucleotides line up with TRBD2. Germline lookup yields CDR1 MGHRA and CDR2 YSYEKL. CDR3 length: 17 residues. Losses at the gene ends were 3 bases for V and 2 bases for J; bases not matched to a gene: 10.

The CDR3 nucleotides read TGTGCCAGCAGCCTGAACACCGGGGAGCTGTTTTTT. Its protein product is CASSLNTGELFF. The chain links TRBV6-5 to TRBJ2-2; D gene uncertain. This CDR3 contains 12 residues. Trimming stripped 6 bases from V and 1 base from J, with 3 bases between. Germline CDR1 is MNHEY and CDR2 is SVGAGI.

The rearrangement links TRBV5-1 to TRBJ1-4; D call uncertain. The CDR3 loop spans 13 amino acids. Germline CDR1 reads SGHRS; CDR2 reads YFSETQ. With 2 bases removed from V and 3 bases from J, the gap between germline ends came to 5 bases. The CDR3 loop is CASSFRPNEKLFF. The CDR3 bases are TGCGCCAGCAGCTTCAGGCCTAATGAAAAACTGTTTTTT.